This T cell receptor (beta chain) is drawn from a study of Graves' ophthalmopathy and Graves' hyperthyroidism. Study-wide points: Blood shared most expanded thyroid clonotypes above 0.001 frequency.

RNA served as the template for amplifying TCR beta CDR3 regions. Investigators did first-round RT-PCR with HTBI primers, then second-round multiplex PCR. A single record per CDR3 protein comes from TCRdb applying MiXCR to the multiplex PCR reads. This sample has about 400,000 distinct CDR3 sequences, with around 17% found just once. This CDR3 region has 14 residues. CDR1 MDHEN and CDR2 SYDVKM come from the germline V gene. The V and J ends lost 2 bases and 1 base respectively, with 9 bases between them. It was from under 13 ml of fresh peripheral blood that the PBMCs came. This clonotype was found many times. Its cognate antigen is unknown.

The material sequenced was peripheral blood. The sequence derives from a young woman with Graves' ophthalmopathy. The V and J genes are TRBV28 and TRBJ2-7; D is possibly TRBD1 (6 bases). The CDR3 spells CASSLGGASYEQYF. CDR3 coding DNA: TGTGCCAGCAGTTTAGGGGGCGCTTCCTACGAGCAGTACTTC.